The T cell receptor beta chain described here comes from a study of T cell changes during pregnancy in multiple sclerosis. Using immunoSEQ multiplex PCR, the repertoire was profiled, and TCRdb retains in-frame clones only, with some absent. Counted here are about 79,000 clones, 90% to 95% occurring once; the ten biggest clones make up less than 0.6%. The V and J ends lost 3 bases and 3 bases respectively, with 6 bases between them. The CDR3 consists of 12 residues. Germline values: CDR1 GTSNPN, CDR2 SVGIG (reference sequence). Specimen: CD4+ T cells from peripheral blood mononuclear cells, collected in the second trimester of pregnancy. The V and J genes are TRBV30 and TRBJ1-3, with D perhaps TRBD1 (6 bases). The TCR comes from a female donor with multiple sclerosis, enrolled in a pregnancy study. The CDR3 region has the DNA TGTGCCTGGAGCAGGGGTGGAAACACCATATATTTT. This sequence encodes CAWSRGGNTIYF. Filled out from reference TRBV30 and TRBJ1-3, the complete variable domain reads SQTIHQWPATLVQPVGSPLSLECTVEGTSNPNLYWYRQAAGRGLQLLFYSVGIGQISSEVPQNLSASRPQDRQFILSSKKLLLSDSGFYLCAWSRGGNTIYFGEGSWLTVV.